The rows below give T cell receptor beta chains drawn from one sample of a study of blood T cell repertoires in COVID-19. The data were produced by immunoSEQ multiplex PCR, yet TCRdb's version contains in-frame clones alone and is incomplete. The repertoire has under 70,000 clones, around four fifths of them found once; the top ten carry 13%. The sequencing input was peripheral blood. The receptors shown here come from a woman aged 80 or over with acute or convalescent COVID-19. Each CDR3 is given with its conserved first and last residue. D genes are given only for firm matches. The size field is filled for only some rows; it gives once, few, many or a size class.

TRBV30,NA,TRBJ1-6,NA,CAWSGSRFASPLHF,TGTGCCTGGAGCGGGTCGAGATTTGCCTCACCCCTCCACTTT
TRBV7-2,NA,TRBJ1-2,TRBD1,CASSLGTGLANYGYTF,TGTGCCAGCAGCTTAGGGACAGGGTTGGCTAACTATGGCTACACCTTC
TRBV20-1,NA,TRBJ1-1,NA,CSASSQANTEAFF,TGCAGTGCTAGTAGTCAGGCGAACACTGAAGCTTTCTTT
TRBV5-1,few,TRBJ1-1,TRBD1,CASSLVDRVNTEAFF,TGCGCCAGCAGCTTGGTGGACAGGGTGAACACTGAAGCTTTCTTT
TRBV2,NA,TRBJ1-2,NA,CASSVDTGQGYTF,TGTGCCAGCAGTGTCGACACAGGGCAAGGCTACACCTTC
TRBV27,NA,TRBJ1-5,TRBD1,CASSLGTVDQPQHF,TGTGCCAGCAGTCTAGGGACAGTCGATCAGCCCCAGCATTTT
TRBV12-5,NA,TRBJ2-5,NA,CASGQLGSETQYF,TGTGCTAGTGGTCAACTAGGGTCCGAGACCCAGTACTTC
TRBV27,NA,TRBJ1-6,TRBD1,CASSLDRGDNSPLHF,TGTGCCAGCAGTTTAGACAGGGGGGATAATTCACCCCTCCACTTT
TRBV7-3,NA,TRBJ2-3,NA,CASSFSSTDTQYF,TGTGCCAGCAGCTTTAGTAGCACAGATACGCAGTATTTT
TRBV3-1/TRBV3-2,once,TRBJ1-2,TRBD1,CASTGLTGGSIHGYTF,TGTGCCAGCACCGGACTAACAGGGGGCAGTATCCATGGCTACACCTTC
TRBV7-2,NA,TRBJ2-7,NA,CASSLDGGGGYEQYF,TGTGCCAGCAGCTTAGACGGCGGGGGCGGCTACGAGCAGTACTTC
TRBV6-5,NA,TRBJ1-5,NA,CASREGYQPQHF,TGTGCCAGCAGGGAGGGGTATCAGCCCCAGCATTTT
TRBV13,NA,TRBJ1-6,NA,CASSLGGRGGNSPLHF,TGTGCCAGCAGCTTAGGCGGGAGGGGAGGGAATTCACCCCTCCACTTT
TRBV9,once,TRBJ2-7,TRBD2,CASSPRLAGSYEQYF,TGTGCCAGCAGCCCAAGACTAGCGGGGAGCTACGAGCAGTACTTC
TRBV5-6,NA,TRBJ2-2,NA,CASSSPRDTLTGELFF,TGTGCCAGCAGCTCGCCCCGGGACACACTCACCGGGGAGCTGTTTTTT
TRBV7-3,NA,TRBJ1-3,NA,CASSPTGPEVNTIYF,TGTGCCAGCAGCCCGACAGGACCCGAGGTAAACACCATATATTTT
TRBV6-5,NA,TRBJ2-5,NA,CASRTTGGSETQYF,TGTGCCAGCAGAACTACTGGGGGCTCAGAGACCCAGTACTTC
TRBV3-1/TRBV3-2,NA,TRBJ1-3,NA,CASSLPTLRDTGNTIYF,TGTGCCAGCAGCCTACCTACACTCCGGGACACTGGAAACACCATATATTTT
TRBV10-3,NA,TRBJ1-1,NA,CAISVYGGNTEAFF,TGTGCCATCAGTGTTTACGGGGGAAACACTGAAGCTTTCTTT
TRBV30,NA,TRBJ1-6,NA,CAWSVDTYPESPLHF,TGTGCCTGGAGTGTAGATACCTACCCCGAATCACCCCTCCACTTT
TRBV5-4,NA,TRBJ2-1,TRBD2,CASSLGAGGYTYNEQFF,TGTGCCAGCAGCTTGGGGGCGGGGGGCTATACCTACAATGAGCAGTTCTTC
TRBV23-1,NA,TRBJ2-1,NA,CASSQNRISYNEQFF,TGCGCCAGCAGTCAGAACAGGATCTCCTACAATGAGCAGTTCTTC
TRBV18,few,TRBJ1-3,TRBD1,CASSPGTGSRNTIYF,TGTGCCAGCTCCCCCGGGACAGGGAGTAGAAACACCATATATTTT
TRBV6-5,once,TRBJ1-1,NA,CASSSLQLQGGTEAFF,TGTGCCAGCAGTTCCCTCCAATTACAGGGCGGCACTGAAGCTTTCTTT
TRBV5-5,NA,TRBJ2-7,TRBD1,CASSVTGTGGSYEQYF,TGTGCCAGCAGCGTAACCGGCACAGGGGGCTCCTACGAGCAGTACTTC
TRBV18,NA,TRBJ1-2,TRBD1,CASSPTGMYGYTF,TGTGCCAGCTCACCGACAGGGATGTATGGCTACACCTTC
TRBV30,NA,TRBJ2-5,NA,CAWSARAGQETQYF,TGTGCCTGGAGCGCTCGGGCGGGGCAAGAGACCCAGTACTTC
TRBV6-6,NA,TRBJ1-2,NA,CASSPTGIYGYTF,TGTGCCAGCAGCCCTACCGGGATTTATGGCTACACCTTC
TRBV5-1,NA,TRBJ2-3,NA,CASSPRQSTDTQYF,TGCGCCAGCAGTCCCAGACAAAGCACAGATACGCAGTATTTT
TRBV27,NA,TRBJ2-3,TRBD2,CASSPGLENTDTQYF,TGTGCCAGCAGCCCGGGACTAGAAAACACAGATACGCAGTATTTT
TRBV6-5,NA,TRBJ2-5,TRBD2,CASADGGAGGTQYF,TGTGCCAGCGCGGACGGGGGGGCCGGTGGGACCCAGTACTTC
TRBV7-2,NA,TRBJ1-2,TRBD1,CASSPGTGRYGYTF,TGTGCCAGCAGCCCGGGGACAGGGAGGTATGGCTACACCTTC